These 9 T cell receptor beta chains came from one sample sequenced in a study of cytomegalovirus exposure and HLA in healthy donors. The PCR contained 60 Vbeta and 13 Jbeta primers. The assay was immunoSEQ multiplex PCR, and TCRdb's table has in-frame clones only and misses some. The sample lists some 200,000 clones; around 77% were seen once. The sample consisted of PBMCs. The receptors stem from a woman aged 25 to 45 in good health and CMV-seronegative.

This clone was detected only a few times. The chain couples TRBV6-6 to TRBJ1-3; D gene uncertain. Trimming took 0 bases from V and 0 from J, leaving 6 bases between them. The CDR3 covers 15 residues. Germline lookup yields CDR1 MNHNY and CDR2 SVGAGI (reference sequence). Here the CDR3 reads CASSYSAGSGNTIYF. As DNA, the CDR3 is TGTGCCAGCAGTTACTCTGCCGGCTCTGGAAACACCATATATTTT.

The rearrangement links TRBV19 to TRBJ1-1, with D maybe TRBD1 (5 bases). V was shortened by 1 base and J by 6 bases, with 12 bases between the two germline ends. In germline, CDR1 is LNHDA, CDR2 SQIVND (reference sequence). This CDR3 contains 14 residues. For the CDR3, the DNA is TGTGCCAGTAGTATAGGTGCAGGGCGCGCTGAAGCTTTCTTT. Translation gives CASSIGAGRAEAFF.

CDR3 amino acids: CASSPQRDRDEQFF. CDR3 in DNA: TGTGCCAGCTCACCGCAGAGGGATAGGGATGAGCAGTTCTTC. The rearrangement joins TRBV18 to TRBJ2-1; D is possibly TRBD2 (5 bases). Germline V lookup: CDR1 KGHSH, CDR2 LQKENI. CDR3 length equals 14 residues. Trimming stripped 3 bases from V and 8 bases from J, with 14 bases between. The full variable domain, its missing parts supplied by reference TRBV18 and TRBJ2-1, is NAGVMQNPRHLVRRRGQEARLRCSPMKGHSHVYWYRQLPEEGLKFMVYLQKENIIDESGMPKERFSAEFPKEGPSILRIQQVVRGDSAAYFCASSPQRDRDEQFFGPGTRLTVL.

This clone is a singleton in its sample. V usage is TRBV20-1 and J usage is TRBJ2-5; TRBD1 is a possible D gene (5 bases). Germline assignment: CDR1 DFQATT and CDR2 SNEGSKA (reference sequence). Trimming left V 2 bases short and J 4 bases short, with 5 bases between. The CDR3 consists of 11 residues. The CDR3 region has the DNA TGCAGTGCTAGACAGGGAGAGACCCAGTACTTC. It yields the protein CSARQGETQYF.

The J gene is TRBJ2-1, the V gene TRBV5-1; no firm D call. There are 13 residues in the CDR3. Germline V lookup: CDR1 SGHRS, CDR2 YFSETQ. Trimming took 0 bases from V and 4 from J, leaving 5 bases between them. The CDR3 loop reads CASSLELYNEQFF. The CDR3 DNA follows: TGCGCCAGCAGCTTGGAACTTTACAATGAGCAGTTCTTC.

There are a few counts of this clone. The genes are TRBV7-9 and TRBJ2-7; the D gene is possibly TRBD1 (7 bases). The CDR3 sequence is 15 residues long. CDR1 is SEHNR and CDR2 is FQNEAQ in the germline V gene (reference sequence). Trimming pared 0 bases from V and 6 bases from J, leaving 15 bases between. This CDR3 reads CASSLALPGGGEQYF. Written as DNA, the CDR3 is TGTGCCAGCAGCTTAGCGTTGCCAGGGGGAGGCGAGCAGTACTTC. The variable domain in full, completed from reference TRBV7-9 and TRBJ2-7, reads DTGVSQNPRHKITKRGQNVTFRCDPISEHNRLYWYRQTLGQGPEFLTYFQNEAQLEKSRLLSDRFSAERPKGSFSTLEIQRTEQGDSAMYLCASSLALPGGGEQYFGPGTRLTVT.

The rearrangement joins TRBV6-5 to TRBJ2-1, with TRBD1 identical over 11 bases. Germline CDR1 is MNHEY and CDR2 is SVGAGI. The CDR3 is 14 amino acids. After removal of 7 bases from V and 9 bases from J, the junction contained 8 bases not matched to a gene. The CDR3 DNA reads as TGTGCCAGCACAGGGACAGGGGGTCACCGTGAGCAGTTCTTC. It specifies CASTGTGGHREQFF.

The chain carries TRBV4-1 and TRBJ2-7; 7 nucleotides align to TRBD1. In germline, CDR1 is MGHRA, CDR2 YSYEKL. The junction had 7 bases not matched to a gene; V was cut back by 0 bases and J by 5 bases. This CDR3 spans 15 amino acids. The CDR3 nucleotides read TGCGCCAGCAGCCAAGATCCAAACAGGGGCCACGAGCAGTACTTC. Amino acids: CASSQDPNRGHEQYF.

The chain joins TRBV6-5 to TRBJ2-5, with D perhaps TRBD2 (6 bases). Germline values: CDR1 MNHEY, CDR2 SVGAGI. V gave up 5 bases and J gave up 2 bases, with 15 bases separating them. CDR3 length: 15 residues. CDR3: CASSPSGTYQETQYF. The CDR3 DNA is TGTGCCAGCAGTCCCTCCGGGACTTATCAAGAGACCCAGTACTTC.